This T cell receptor beta chain was sequenced during a study of metastatic and nonmetastatic thyroid tumors. Study overall: Repertoires of blood and of tissue (tumor or nodule) from malignant and benign thyroid patients were compared.

Concerning this clone: As yet, its antigen is unknown.

Study-wide results and limits: For both blood and tumor, malignant thyroid tumors reportedly showed significantly higher TCR beta diversity than benign nodules did.

Original analysis: Between-group CDR3 differences, defined by clinicopathological status, yielded a distant-metastasis classifier for papillary thyroid cancer. TCRdb reanalyzed the PCR reads with MiXCR. TCRdb, not the authors, supplied the V and J calls. The table lists about 16,000 clones, approximately 25% of them singletons, with 13% in the top ten. Thyroid surgery was performed in patients who had received no treatment beforehand. This TCR was recovered from a male donor with papillary thyroid cancer or a benign thyroid nodule (not recorded which). Some clones in this sample may be carry-over from other donors' samples. The material sequenced was tumor tissue.

The CDR3 bases are TGTGCCAGCAGATGGGGGGGCGGGACCGGGGAGCTGTTTTTT. Its protein is CASRWGGGTGELFF. V and J are TRBV28 and TRBJ2-2, with D maybe TRBD2 (7 bases). The CDR3 is 14 residues long. V was trimmed by 6 bases and J by 5 bases, leaving 13 bases between them. The germline V gene has CDR1 MDHEN and CDR2 SYDVKM. The full variable domain, its missing parts supplied by reference TRBV28 and TRBJ2-2, is DVKVTQSSRYLVKRTGEKVFLECVQDMDHENMFWYRQDPGLGLRLIYFSYDVKMKEKGDIPEGYSVSREKKERFSLILESASTNQTSMYLCASRWGGGTGELFFGEGSRLTVL.